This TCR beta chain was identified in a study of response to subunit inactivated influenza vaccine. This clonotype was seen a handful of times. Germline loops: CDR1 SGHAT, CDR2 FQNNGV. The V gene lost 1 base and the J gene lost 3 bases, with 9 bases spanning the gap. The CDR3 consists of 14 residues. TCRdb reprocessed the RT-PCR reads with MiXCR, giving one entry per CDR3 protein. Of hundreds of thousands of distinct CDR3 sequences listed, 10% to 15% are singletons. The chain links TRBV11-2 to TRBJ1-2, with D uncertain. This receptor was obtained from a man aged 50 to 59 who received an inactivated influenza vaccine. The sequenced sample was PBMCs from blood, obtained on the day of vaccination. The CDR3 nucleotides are TGTGCCAGCAGCTTAGCGTCGCCCTACTATGGCTACACCTTC. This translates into CASSLASPYYGYTF.